Listed below are T cell receptor beta chains from one sample, sequenced in a study of blood T cell repertoires in COVID-19. Sequencing used immunoSEQ multiplex PCR; TCRdb keeps in-frame clones, though not all of them. The sample lists 150,000 or so clones, roughly four fifths occurring once. Material: peripheral blood. These receptor sequences come from a woman in her sixties or seventies with COVID-19, enrolled during active disease. Each CDR3 is given with its conserved first and last residue. Fields, in order: clone size, D gene, V gene, J gene, CDR3 protein, CDR3 DNA. The D gene is left open where the match is weak. Some rows mark clone size as missing; the rest say once, few, many or name a class of expanded clone.

-	TRBD2	TRBV5-6	TRBJ2-1	CASSTRTSGTKNEQFF	TGTGCCAGCAGCACCCGGACTAGCGGGACCAAGAATGAGCAGTTCTTC
-	-	TRBV6-5	TRBJ2-5	CASRADGETQYF	TGTGCCAGCAGGGCAGACGGGGAGACCCAGTACTTC
-	-	TRBV3-1/TRBV3-2	TRBJ1-1	CASSQGPQRNTEAFF	TGTGCCAGCAGCCAAGGGCCACAACGGAACACTGAAGCTTTCTTT
-	-	TRBV10-3	TRBJ2-1	CAISEIRYNEQFF	TGTGCCATCAGTGAGATCCGCTACAATGAGCAGTTCTTC
-	-	TRBV5-1	TRBJ1-1	CASSPGVTGNTEAFF	TGCGCCAGCAGCCCTGGCGTCACAGGGAACACTGAAGCTTTCTTT
-	-	TRBV15	TRBJ1-2	CATSRAEGDGYTF	TGTGCCACCAGCAGAGCAGAGGGGGATGGCTACACCTTC
-	-	TRBV5-1	TRBJ1-1	CASSLALTPRGTEAFF	TGCGCCAGCAGCTTGGCTCTGACACCGAGAGGGACTGAAGCTTTCTTT
once	TRBD2	TRBV7-9	TRBJ2-7	CASSLSGSSYEQYF	TGTGCCAGCAGCTTGAGCGGGAGCTCCTACGAGCAGTACTTC
-	TRBD2	TRBV9	TRBJ2-2	CASSARTSGVTGELFF	TGTGCCAGCAGCGCCCGGACTAGCGGGGTGACCGGGGAGCTGTTTTTT
-	-	TRBV19	TRBJ2-5	CASSIRRDSQETQYF	TGTGCCAGTAGTATAAGGAGGGACAGCCAAGAGACCCAGTACTTC
-	TRBD2	TRBV13	TRBJ2-2	CASSRSGRAPGELFF	TGTGCCAGCAGCCGTAGCGGGAGGGCCCCCGGGGAGCTGTTTTTT
many	TRBD1	TRBV5-6	TRBJ2-7	CASSPGGTGGPEQYF	TGTGCCAGCAGCCCTGGGGGGACAGGGGGTCCCGAGCAGTACTTC
-	-	TRBV5-1	TRBJ1-5	CASSLGVGAHQPQHF	TGCGCCAGCAGCTTGGGAGTGGGGGCTCATCAGCCCCAGCATTTT
-	-	TRBV27	TRBJ1-6	CASSKEGPIDNSPLHF	TGTGCCAGCAGTAAGGAGGGGCCAATCGATAATTCACCCCTCCACTTT
-	-	TRBV24-1	TRBJ2-3	CATSDLADTQYF	TGTGCCACCAGTGATTTAGCGGATACGCAGTATTTT
once	-	TRBV14	TRBJ1-1	CASSQRTGLGTEAFF	TGTGCCAGCAGCCAACGAACAGGGTTGGGCACTGAAGCTTTCTTT